This T cell receptor (beta chain) was observed in a study of shared clonotypes between healthy human individuals (dated by TCRdb to 2018 to 2020). Study-wide context: The cohort comprised a couple of women and a few men aged 18 to 49 years. To estimate repertoire size and how much clonotype sharing occurs between individuals, the study deeply sequenced the blood TCR repertoires of a handful of healthy adults. To increase sequencing depth and limit assay-specific biases, different laboratories used diverse techniques to prepare libraries and sequence TCR repertoires. Per donor, three plates each were used for CD4 naive and CD4 memory, two for CD8 naive, and one for CD8 memory. Each donor's leukapheresis produced roughly between about 0.9 and 9.5 billion PBMCs. Broad study findings and their caveats: Naive subsets generally had larger estimated clonotype richness than memory subsets did. Pairwise subsampling led to the expectation that sequencing depth would affect the degree of clonotype sharing among donors. Rarefaction of sorted-subset datasets indicated incomplete sequencing despite the large sequencing depth. Higher generation probabilities were observed for clonotypes shared by all four sorted-subset donors than for non-shared clonotypes. Sampling was restricted to blood, and TCR repertoires in tissues likely differ from the TCR repertoires found in blood. When several donors were compared, the shared fraction of clonotypes was around 5.1% for naive CD4, approximately 3.3% for naive CD8, 2.3% for memory CD4, and 0.35% to 0.4% for memory CD8. The small number of donors limited the genetic and exposure-history diversity represented.

There are 15 amino acids in the CDR3, from cysteine to phenylalanine inclusive. CDR3 DNA is the only sequence kept; it has 45 bases, read in frame from the first base. From a lookup of the germline V gene (reference sequence), CDR1 and CDR2 are LNHNV and YYDKDF. Trimming removed 9 bases from V and 4 bases from J, leaving 19 bases between the germline ends. TCR CDR3 regions were amplified from genomic DNA by multiplex PCR using the deep immunoSEQ assay. For each cell subset, the extracted genomic DNA was distributed evenly across all wells of several immunoSEQ 96-well plates, and each plate served as one replicate. Each replicate PCR for sorted subsets received roughly 0.2 ug genomic DNA, equal to tens of thousands of T cell genomes. Purified libraries were quantified with a Qubit 3.0 fluorometer, sized on a Bioanalyzer 2100, and re-quantified with the KAPA Library Quantification kit. Every immunoSEQ 96-well plate was sequenced on a dedicated single-read 150-cycle Illumina NextSeq 550 flow cell. The study's own analysis went as follows. Because only junctional sequences without quality scores were contained in the immunoSEQ output, filtering matching that applied to full-length reads could not be performed. Sequences were annotated with PyIR, a Python wrapper for IgBLAST v1.9, using IMGT germline references to assign V/J genes and CDR3. Any read was removed if the V/J assignment was weak (E-value above 1e-6), the CDR3 was missing, or the read contained stop codons, out-of-frame junctions, or ambiguous translated residues. V3J clonotypes were defined as sequences sharing an identical inferred V gene, J gene, and CDR3 amino acid sequence. Percentage overlap between repertoires was calculated by dividing the number of shared unique clonotypes by the size of the smaller repertoire. Three approaches were used to assess repertoire richness: RTK rarefaction, the Chao1 estimator, and Recon v2.1 estimates of unobserved clonotypes. Generation probabilities were computed with OLGA for all TCRbeta clonotypes obtained by the gDNA method from several donors. TCRdb holds this immuneACCESS table with in-frame rearrangements only. Some clones are missing; in checked studies, unresolved V genes explain under half, and the rest has no known cause. The D gene and trimming were derived from the DNA, and the V and J assignments and clone size from that table. The sample table holds approximately 2.4 million clones, of which roughly 95% were seen once. Of the sample, approximately 0.13% falls within the top ten clones.

A remark on this clone: The clone's antigen remains unknown. No qualities accompany the bases; no much larger clone lies one base away.

Donors were healthy HIV-negative adults with no recently reported acute infections or vaccinations. Only Caucasian adults living in Nashville, Tennessee, USA were represented among the donors. Magnetic negative selection was used to enrich CD4+ T cells, after which naive cells were positively selected on CD45RA and the negative fraction became the memory subset. Blood was obtained by leukapheresis, after which PBMCs were separated by Ficoll-Histopaque density gradient centrifugation and cryopreserved in liquid nitrogen vapor phase. Analytical flow cytometry was used to check the purity and quantity of each magnetically sorted T cell population. Genomic DNA was isolated from every sorted fraction and measured by UV absorbance on a Nanodrop 2000c.

The clonotype originates from a man between 18 and 35 years old in good health. The material sequenced was naive CD4+ T cells sorted from blood. The intended sense of this specimen's cell subset or site label: CD45RA+ positively selected. The V and J segments used are TRBV15 and TRBJ1-5; perhaps TRBD1 is the D gene, with 6 bases matching. The CDR3 corresponds to CATAAGRGGNQPQHF. The DNA sequence is TGTGCCACGGCCGCGGGCAGGGGCGGGAATCAGCCCCAGCATTTT.